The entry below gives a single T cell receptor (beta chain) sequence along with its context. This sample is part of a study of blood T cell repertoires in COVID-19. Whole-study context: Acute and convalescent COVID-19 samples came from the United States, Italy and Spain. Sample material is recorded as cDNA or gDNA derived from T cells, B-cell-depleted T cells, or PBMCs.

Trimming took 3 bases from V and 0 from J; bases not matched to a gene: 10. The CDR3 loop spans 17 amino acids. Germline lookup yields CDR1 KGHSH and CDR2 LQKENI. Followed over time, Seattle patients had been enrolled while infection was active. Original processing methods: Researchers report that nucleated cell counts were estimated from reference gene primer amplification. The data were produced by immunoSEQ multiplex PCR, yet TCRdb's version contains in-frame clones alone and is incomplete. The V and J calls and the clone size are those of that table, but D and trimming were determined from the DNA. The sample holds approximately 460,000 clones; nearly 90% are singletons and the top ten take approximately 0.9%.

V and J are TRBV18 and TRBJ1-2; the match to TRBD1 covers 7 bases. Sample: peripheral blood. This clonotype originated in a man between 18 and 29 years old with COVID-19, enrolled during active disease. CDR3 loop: CASSPGQQGISNYGYTF. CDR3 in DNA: TGTGCCAGCTCACCGGGGCAACAGGGGATTTCTAACTATGGCTACACCTTC.